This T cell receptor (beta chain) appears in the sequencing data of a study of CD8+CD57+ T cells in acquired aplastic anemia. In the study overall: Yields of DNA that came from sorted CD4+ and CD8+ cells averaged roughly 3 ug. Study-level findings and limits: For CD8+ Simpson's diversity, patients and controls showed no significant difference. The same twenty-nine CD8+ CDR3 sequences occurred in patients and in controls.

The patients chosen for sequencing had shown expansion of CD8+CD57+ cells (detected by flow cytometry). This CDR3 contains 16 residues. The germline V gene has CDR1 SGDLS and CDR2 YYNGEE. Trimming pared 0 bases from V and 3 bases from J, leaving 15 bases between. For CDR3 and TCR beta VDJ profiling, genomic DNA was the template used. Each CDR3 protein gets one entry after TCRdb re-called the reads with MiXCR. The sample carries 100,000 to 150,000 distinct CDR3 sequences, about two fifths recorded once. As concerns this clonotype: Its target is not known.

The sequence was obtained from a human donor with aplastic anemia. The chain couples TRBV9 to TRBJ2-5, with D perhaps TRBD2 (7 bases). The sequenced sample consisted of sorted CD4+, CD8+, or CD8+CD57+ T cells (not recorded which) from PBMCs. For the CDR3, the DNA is TGTGCCAGCAGCGTAGCTGGGGGGGGGCCGAAAGAGACCCAGTACTTC. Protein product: CASSVAGGGPKETQYF.